What follows is one T cell receptor (beta chain) and its context. These data originate in a study of T cell changes during pregnancy in multiple sclerosis. With V trimmed by 3 bases and J by 3 bases, 3 bases remained unmatched. The CDR3 is 15 residues long. Germline V gene data show CDR1 as SGHRS and CDR2 as YFSETQ. The protocol was immunoSEQ multiplex PCR, while the TCRdb copy is restricted to in-frame clones and leaves out a portion. The sample lists tens of thousands of clones; approximately 88% were seen once. Sequenced material: CD4+ T cells from peripheral blood mononuclear cells, taken in the first trimester of pregnancy. The sequence was obtained from a female donor with multiple sclerosis, enrolled in a pregnancy study. J is TRBJ2-1 and V is TRBV5-1, with 10 bases lining up with TRBD2. CDR3: CASSSGLADYNEQFF. The CDR3 DNA reads as TGCGCCAGCAGCTCCGGACTAGCGGACTACAATGAGCAGTTCTTC.